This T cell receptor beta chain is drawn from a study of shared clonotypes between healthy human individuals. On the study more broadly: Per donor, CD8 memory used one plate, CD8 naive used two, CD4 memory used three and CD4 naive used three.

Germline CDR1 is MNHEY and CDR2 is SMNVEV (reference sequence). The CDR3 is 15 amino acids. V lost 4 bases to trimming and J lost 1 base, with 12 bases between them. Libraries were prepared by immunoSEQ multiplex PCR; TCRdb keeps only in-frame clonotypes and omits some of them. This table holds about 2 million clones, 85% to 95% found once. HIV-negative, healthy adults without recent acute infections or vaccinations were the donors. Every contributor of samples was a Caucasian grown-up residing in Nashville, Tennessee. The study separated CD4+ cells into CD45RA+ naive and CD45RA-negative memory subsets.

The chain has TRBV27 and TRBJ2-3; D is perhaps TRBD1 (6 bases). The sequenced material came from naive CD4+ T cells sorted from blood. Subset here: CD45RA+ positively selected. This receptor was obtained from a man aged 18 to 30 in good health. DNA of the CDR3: TGTGCCAGCAGTTCCGACTACAGGGGCACAGATACGCAGTATTTT. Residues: CASSSDYRGTDTQYF.